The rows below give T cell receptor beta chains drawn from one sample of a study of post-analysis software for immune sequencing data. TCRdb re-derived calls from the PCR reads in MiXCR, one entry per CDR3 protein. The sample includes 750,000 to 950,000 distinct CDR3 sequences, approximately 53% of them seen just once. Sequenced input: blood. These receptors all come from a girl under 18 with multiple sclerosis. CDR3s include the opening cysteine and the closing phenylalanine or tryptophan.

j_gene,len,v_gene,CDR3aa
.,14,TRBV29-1,CSVDRQFPYNEQYF
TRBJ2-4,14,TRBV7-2,CASSSSGRWNIQYF
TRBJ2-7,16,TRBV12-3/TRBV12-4,CASSPPRNPGLYEQYF
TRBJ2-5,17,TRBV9,CASSVDPSGGVQETQYF
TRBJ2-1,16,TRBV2,CASSNLGLAGPNEQFF
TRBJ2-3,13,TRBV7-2,CASSTRTADTQYF
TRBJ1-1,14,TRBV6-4,CASSERAGVTEAFF
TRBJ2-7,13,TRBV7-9,CASSLGIHYEQYF
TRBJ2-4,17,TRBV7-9,CASSPGTGEFQENIQYF
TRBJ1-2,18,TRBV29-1,CSVVQVTPGQGAHYGYTF
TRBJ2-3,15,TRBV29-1,CSVSGNRGVADTQYF
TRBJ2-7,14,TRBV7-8,CASSLEGVGVEQYF
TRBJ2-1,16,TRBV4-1,CASSQDPSGRANEQFF
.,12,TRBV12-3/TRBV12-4,CASRFRGDEQYF
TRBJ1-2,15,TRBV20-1,CSAQSWDVGNYGYTF
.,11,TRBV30,CAWSLKETQYF
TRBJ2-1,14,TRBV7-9,CASSFLAPPDEQFF
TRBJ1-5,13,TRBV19,CASMTGDYGPQHF
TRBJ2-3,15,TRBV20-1,CSARAGFGDTDTQYF
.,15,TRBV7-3,CASSLTRTGGYEQYF
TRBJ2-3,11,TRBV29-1,CSASWGNTQYF
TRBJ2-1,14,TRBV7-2,CASSLGASPGEQFF
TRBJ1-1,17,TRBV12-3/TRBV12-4,CASSFSGTGALNTEAFF
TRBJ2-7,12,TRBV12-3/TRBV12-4,CASSFTPYEQYF
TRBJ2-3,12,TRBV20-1,CSAVLLTDTQYF
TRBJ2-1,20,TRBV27,CASSTNLGLAALPGGNEQFF
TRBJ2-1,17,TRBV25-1,CASSEYGLAGGSNEQFF
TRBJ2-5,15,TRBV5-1,CASSLSAGIQETQYF
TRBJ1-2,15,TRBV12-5,CASGEQGPLRSGYTF
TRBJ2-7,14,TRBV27,CASSFLGPSYEQYF
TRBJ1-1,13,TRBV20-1,CSASRTGPTEAFF
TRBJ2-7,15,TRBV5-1,CASSLRGRVVYEQYF
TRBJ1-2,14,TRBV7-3,CASSLMGAGYGYTF
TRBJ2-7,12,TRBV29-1,CSVRQGSYEQYF
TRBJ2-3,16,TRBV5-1,CASSLLVAGPTDTQYF
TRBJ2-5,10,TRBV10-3,CAIREETQYF
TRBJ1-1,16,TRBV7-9,CASSYRSEQGGSEAFF
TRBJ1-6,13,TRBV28,CASSFRFNSPLHF
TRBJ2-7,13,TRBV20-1,CSARAYNLYEQYF
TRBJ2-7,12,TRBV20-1,CSAREGTTEQYF
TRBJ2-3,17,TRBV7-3,CASSSGTSALGADTQYF
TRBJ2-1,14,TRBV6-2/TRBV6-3,CASTGQGRNNEQFF
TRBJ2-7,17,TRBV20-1,CSARTGVTAGLMEEQYF
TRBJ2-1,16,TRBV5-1,CASSSKGLASNNGQFF
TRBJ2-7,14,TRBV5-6,CASSYQGAGYEQYF
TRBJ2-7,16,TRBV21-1,CASSKVSGNGSYEQYF
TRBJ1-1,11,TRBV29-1,CSVWRGTEAFF
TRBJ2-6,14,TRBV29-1,CSVLRVSGANVLTF
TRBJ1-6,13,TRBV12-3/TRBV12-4,CASSSEAASPLHF
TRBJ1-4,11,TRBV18,CASSPKEKLFF
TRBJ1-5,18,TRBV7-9,CASSLGSFGAPSNQPQHF
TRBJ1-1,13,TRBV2,CASSEDRNTEAFF
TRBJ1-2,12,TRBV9,CASSGLTGGYTF
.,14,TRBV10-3,CAISDFKAQETQYF